These T cell receptor beta chains were read from a single sample in a study of PD-1 blockade in classical Hodgkin lymphoma. The assay was immunoSEQ multiplex PCR, and TCRdb's table has in-frame clones only and misses some. Of under 60,000 clones in the sample, about two thirds are singletons; the top ten hold roughly 15%. Specimen: peripheral blood mononuclear cells (PBMCs), collected before the second cycle of nivolumab. The source is a human donor with classical Hodgkin lymphoma. Both conserved end residues are part of each CDR3. A D gene is named only where the DNA matches it firmly. The size field is filled for only some rows; it gives once, few, many or a size class.

>.|.|TRBV6-6|TRBJ2-3
TGTGCCAGCACTCTAGGAGGGTCCCAGTATTTT
CASTLGGSQYF
>TRBD1|.|TRBV7-3|TRBJ1-6
TGTGCCAGCAGCTTATCTTCTCAGGGGGCGTCACCCCTCCACTTT
CASSLSSQGASPLHF
>TRBD2|.|TRBV9|TRBJ2-1
TGTGCCAGCAGCGCCCACGGGGGGGCCGACTACAATGAGCAGTTCTTC
CASSAHGGADYNEQFF
>TRBD2|once|TRBV7-2|TRBJ2-7
TGTGCCAGCAGCTTACGGGCTTCGGAGGGAGGGCCCTACGAGCAGTACTTC
CASSLRASEGGPYEQYF
>TRBD1|few|TRBV7-2|TRBJ2-7
TGTGCCAGCAGCTTAGTAGTTGGGGACAGGGCCCAATTCTCCTACGAGCAGTACTTC
CASSLVVGDRAQFSYEQYF
>.|once|TRBV27|TRBJ1-5
TGTGCCAGCAGTTCCACCAGGGATCAGCCCCAGCATTTT
CASSSTRDQPQHF
>.|.|TRBV11-2|TRBJ2-2
TGTGCCAGCAGCTTAGTCCCCTTAGCGGTCACCGGGGAGCTGTTTTTT
CASSLVPLAVTGELFF
>.|.|TRBV29-1|TRBJ1-1
TGCAGCGTTGGGGGGCAGGGCTTCGAGTTAAACACTGAAGCTTTCTTT
CSVGGQGFELNTEAFF
>.|few|TRBV5-1|TRBJ1-1
TGCGCCAGCAGCTGGGTCGGGACGGTGAACACTGAAGCTTTCTTT
CASSWVGTVNTEAFF
>.|once|TRBV28|TRBJ1-2
TGTGCCAGCAGTTTAAGAAGGGGCTATGGCTACACCTTC
CASSLRRGYGYTF
>TRBD1|.|TRBV27|TRBJ2-7
TGTGCCAGCAGGTCACCCGGGACAGGATCCTACGAGCAGTACTTC
CASRSPGTGSYEQYF
>TRBD1|.|TRBV27|TRBJ1-5
TGTGCCAGCAGAACTGGGACAGCTAGCAATCAGCCCCAGCATTTT
CASRTGTASNQPQHF
>TRBD1|.|TRBV30|TRBJ1-5
TGTGCCTGGAGTTCAGCCGGGACAGGGAGCAATCAGCCCCAGCATTTT
CAWSSAGTGSNQPQHF
>.|once|TRBV27|TRBJ1-6
TGTGCCAGCAGTTTAGCTCGCGGGGATTCACCCCTCCACTTT
CASSLARGDSPLHF
>.|.|TRBV6-1|TRBJ2-7
TGTGCCAGCAGTGGGTTCGGGGGGCAGAGCGAGCAGTACTTC
CASSGFGGQSEQYF
>TRBD1|.|TRBV7-2|TRBJ2-7
TGTGCCAGCAGCTTAAGACAGGGGGATTCCTCCTACGAGCAGTACTTC
CASSLRQGDSSYEQYF
>.|.|TRBV11-3|TRBJ2-1
TGTGCCAGCAGCTTAGGGGCAGGGCTGTACAATGAGCAGTTCTTC
CASSLGAGLYNEQFF
>TRBD1|.|TRBV5-1|TRBJ2-2
TGCGCCAGCAGCTTGGCCGGGACAGGGAACACCGGGGAGCTGTTTTTT
CASSLAGTGNTGELFF
>.|few|TRBV25-1|TRBJ1-6
TGTGCCAGCAGTGACGCGAGAGAGAATTCACCCCTCCACTTT
CASSDARENSPLHF
>TRBD1|.|TRBV2|TRBJ1-1
TGTGCCGGCAGGGGGACAGAGAACACTGAAGCTTTCTTT
CAGRGTENTEAFF
>.|.|TRBV28|TRBJ1-1
TGTGCCAGCAGTCTCAGGGTTTTTCTGAACACTGAAGCTTTCTTT
CASSLRVFLNTEAFF
>.|.|TRBV5-1|TRBJ2-3
TGCGCCAGCAGCTTGGCAGTAGCACCAGATACGCAGTATTTT
CASSLAVAPDTQYF
>.|.|TRBV19|TRBJ2-1
TGTGCCAGTAGTATGTTTGGGGAGAACAATGAGCAGTTCTTC
CASSMFGENNEQFF
>.|.|TRBV27|TRBJ2-2
TGTGCCAGCATGGTCTCAGGGGCTACCGGGGAGCTGTTTTTT
CASMVSGATGELFF
>.|.|TRBV5-4|TRBJ1-1
TGTGCCAGCAGAAGGGCCGGGGAGGGGACGGCTGAAGCTTTCTTT
CASRRAGEGTAEAFF
>.|.|TRBV6-1|TRBJ2-7
TGTGCCAGCAGTGAAGTTTGGACAGCGCCCTACGAGCAGTACTTC
CASSEVWTAPYEQYF
>.|.|TRBV27|TRBJ2-3
TGTGCCAGCAGTTTTGGATTCGGGAGAGGGGCTACGCAGTATTTT
CASSFGFGRGATQYF
>.|.|TRBV6-5|TRBJ1-4
TGTGCCAGCAGTCCTTCGGGGGTAGGTGAAAAACTGTTTTTT
CASSPSGVGEKLFF
>.|.|TRBV6-1|TRBJ1-1
TGTGCCAGCAGTTATACAGGGATGAACACTGAAGCTTTCTTT
CASSYTGMNTEAFF
>.|.|TRBV27|TRBJ2-3
TGTGCCAGCAGTTTGGGGGGGGCGCCACATACGCAGTATTTT
CASSLGGAPHTQYF
>TRBD1|.|TRBV18|TRBJ1-2
TGTGCCAGCTCACCAGGGACAGGGGAAAGCGGCTACACCTTC
CASSPGTGESGYTF
>.|.|TRBV7-2|TRBJ2-3
TGTGCCAGCAGCTTAAAAGGGGAAGCTACGCAGTATTTT
CASSLKGEATQYF
>.|.|TRBV30|TRBJ1-2
TGTGCCTGGAGTGCAAGTCTCGGTGGCTACACCTTC
CAWSASLGGYTF
>.|.|TRBV7-6|TRBJ1-1
TGTGCCAGCAGCTTATTTTATGAGAACACTGAAGCTTTCTTT
CASSLFYENTEAFF
>TRBD1|.|TRBV6-5|TRBJ2-7
TGTGCCAGCAGCCCGACAGGGGTCCCCTACGAGCAGTACTTC
CASSPTGVPYEQYF
>.|few|TRBV29-1|TRBJ2-2
TGCAGCGTTGATGAACAGGGGAGGCCCGGGGAGCTGTTTTTT
CSVDEQGRPGELFF
>TRBD2|.|TRBV4-1|TRBJ2-3
TGCGCCAGCAGCCTGCAACCGGGCTCTAGCGGGACCACAGATACGCAGTATTTT
CASSLQPGSSGTTDTQYF
>.|.|TRBV6-5|TRBJ2-7
TGTGCCAGCAGCCGGTTCTACGAGCAGTACTTC
CASSRFYEQYF
>.|.|TRBV9|TRBJ1-6
TGTGCCAGCAGCGTAGGGTCTCCTCCGGTCCACTTT
CASSVGSPPVHF
>TRBD2|.|TRBV11-2|TRBJ2-1
TGTGCCAGCAGCCTACGACTAGCGGGAGCCTACAATGAGCAGTTCTTC
CASSLRLAGAYNEQFF
>.|once|TRBV28|TRBJ1-5
TGTGCCAGCAGAGACCTCCGGGACTCCCGTCTCAATCAGCCCCAGCATTTT
CASRDLRDSRLNQPQHF
>.|.|TRBV11-3|TRBJ2-2
TGTGCCAGCAGCTTAGACAGCCCCGGGGAGCTGTTTTTT
CASSLDSPGELFF
>.|few|TRBV9|TRBJ1-2
TGTGCCAGCAGCGTAGCAAATTCGCATGGCTACACCTTC
CASSVANSHGYTF
>.|.|TRBV2|TRBJ1-1
TGTGCCAGCAGGAAGGGGGAGGTGAGCACTGAAGCTTTCTTT
CASRKGEVSTEAFF
>TRBD2|.|TRBV19|TRBJ2-5
TGTGCCAGTAGTATAGACCCGGGGGGAGAGACCCAGTACTTC
CASSIDPGGETQYF
>TRBD1|.|TRBV10-1|TRBJ2-2
TGCGCCAGCGCAGGGGGCGACACCGGGGAGCTGTTTTTT
CASAGGDTGELFF
>.|.|TRBV6-5|TRBJ1-2
TGTGCCAGCAGTTCCCGGACGTATGGCTACACCTTC
CASSSRTYGYTF
>TRBD2|.|TRBV5-1|TRBJ2-2
TGCGCCAGCACCACGGGACTAGCGGGCCCGAACACCGGGGAGCTGTTTTTT
CASTTGLAGPNTGELFF
>.|.|TRBV4-1|TRBJ1-5
TGCGCCAGCAGCCTGGGGGGGTGGGAGGCCCAGCATTTT
CASSLGGWEAQHF
>.|.|TRBV6-5|TRBJ1-5
TGTGCCAGCAGGATTCGGGCGTCTAGCAATCAGCCCCAGCATTTT
CASRIRASSNQPQHF
>.|few|TRBV29-1|TRBJ1-2
TGCAGCGTTGAAGCGCTCGGCTATGGCTACACCTTC
CSVEALGYGYTF
>.|.|TRBV7-2|TRBJ2-7
TGTGCCAGCAGCTTAAAGGGAAGTATGTACGAGCAGTACTTC
CASSLKGSMYEQYF
>.|.|TRBV7-7|TRBJ1-3
TGTGCCAGCAGCCCGGACATACTTGGAAACACCATATATTTT
CASSPDILGNTIYF
>.|.|TRBV7-2|TRBJ2-5
TGTGCCAGCAGCCCCGTAAGCGGAGAGACCCAGTACTTC
CASSPVSGETQYF